This T cell receptor beta chain was sequenced in a study of blood T cell repertoires in COVID-19. Whole-study context: COVID-19 samples from acute and convalescent phases originated in the United States, Italy and Spain. PBMCs, B-cell-depleted T cells, or T cells were the source of the cDNA or gDNA that made up the material.

Per the germline V gene, CDR1 is LNHDA and CDR2 is SQIVND (reference sequence). The CDR3 has 19 residues. The trim removed 6 bases at V and 0 bases at J, leaving 13 bases unmatched. Authors' processing steps: Amplification from reference gene primers served as the basis for estimated nucleated cell counts. Libraries were prepared by immunoSEQ multiplex PCR; TCRdb keeps only in-frame clonotypes and omits some of them. V and J calls and clone size are copied from that table; D and trimming were computed from the DNA. Of 250,000 or so clones listed, approximately 90% are singletons. This TCR was recovered from a woman under 40 with COVID-19, enrolled during active disease. Sequences were obtained from peripheral blood. V usage is TRBV19 and J usage is TRBJ2-4; TRBD2 matches at 11 bases. CDR3 region: CASRPPTSGTQLAKNIQYF. The CDR3 nucleotides are TGTGCCAGTAGGCCCCCGACTAGCGGGACCCAACTAGCCAAAAACATTCAGTACTTC.